The 23 T cell receptor beta chains below all came from one sample that was sequenced in a study of CD8 T cell repertoires and HIV-1 epitope variants. Clones were sequenced by immunoSEQ multiplex PCR, and TCRdb holds only the in-frame ones, with some missing. The sample includes more than 85,000 clones, almost 75% of them seen just once. The sample consisted of uncultured baseline CD8+ T cells from peripheral blood mononuclear cells (PBMCs). These receptors came from a male donor with HIV.

This clone was seen a few times. The V gene is TRBV12-5, the J gene TRBJ1-1; D is uncertain. CDR3 length: 13 residues. Per germline, CDR1 LGHNT and CDR2 FRNRAP. V was pared by 6 bases and J by 4 bases, with 12 bases between. Written as DNA, the CDR3 is TGTGCTAGTGGCTCAGGCCTGCGCACTGAAGCTTTCTTT. Translating it yields CASGSGLRTEAFF.

The rearrangement links TRBV5-4 to TRBJ2-4; no firm D call. Germline V gene lookup returns CDR1 SGHNT and CDR2 YYREEE (reference sequence). V lost 0 bases and J lost 2, with 6 bases in between. This CDR3 is 14 amino acids long. The CDR3 DNA follows: TGTGCCAGCAGCTTGGCCGTCTCCAAAAACATTCAGTACTTC. Translation: CASSLAVSKNIQYF. Full variable domain (missing parts from reference TRBV5-4 and TRBJ2-4): ETGVTQSPTHLIKTRGQQVTLRCSSQSGHNTVSWYQQALGQGPQFIFQYYREEENGRGNFPPRFSGLQFPNYSSELNVNALELDDSALYLCASSLAVSKNIQYFGAGTRLSVL.

CDR3 in amino acids: CASSYISSGGGNEQFF. CDR3 bases: TGTGCCAGCAGTTATATATCTAGCGGGGGGGGGAATGAGCAGTTCTTC. The V and J genes are TRBV6-6 and TRBJ2-1, with 12 bases lining up with TRBD2. The germline V gene encodes CDR1 MNHNY and CDR2 SVGAGI (reference sequence). This CDR3 has 16 residues. The V segment lost 3 bases and the J segment 7 bases; nucleotides outside the gene matches: 7.

The chain links TRBV5-1 to TRBJ2-5, with 11 positions matching TRBD2. V gave up 5 bases and J gave up 5 bases; unmatched junction bases: 14. Germline V gene data show CDR1 as SGHRS and CDR2 as YFSETQ. The CDR3 length is 17 residues. CDR3 sequence reads: CASRKRTSGPAGETQYF. The CDR3, as DNA: TGCGCCAGCAGGAAGAGGACTAGCGGGCCGGCGGGGGAGACCCAGTACTTC.

The J gene is TRBJ1-3, the V gene TRBV5-1; D perhaps matches TRBD1 (5 bases). The CDR3 totals 14 residues. The germline CDR1 and CDR2 sequences are SGHRS and YFSETQ. Trimming removed 5 bases from V and 0 bases from J, with 9 bases in between. CDR3 coding DNA: TGCGCCAGCAGGGCAGGGACCTCTGGAAACACCATATATTTT. As protein: CASRAGTSGNTIYF.

The chain combines TRBV18 with TRBJ2-7; D is possibly TRBD2 (6 bases). Germline lookup yields CDR1 KGHSH and CDR2 LQKENI. The length of the CDR3 is 15 residues. Between the trimmed V and J ends, which lost 6 bases and 0 bases, there was a span of 15 bases. The CDR3 region is CASSTGLLSSYEQYF. CDR3 coding DNA: TGTGCCAGCTCCACGGGACTCCTGAGCTCCTACGAGCAGTACTTC.

This clone has only one observation. V usage is TRBV10-2 and J usage is TRBJ2-3; 8 bases are a match to TRBD2. Trimming at V came to 9 bases and at J to 1 base, leaving 6 bases not matched to a gene. The CDR3 sequence is 14 residues long. In germline, CDR1 is WSHSY, CDR2 SAAADI. Here the CDR3 reads CASVHSGGTDTQYF. The CDR3 DNA is TGCGCCAGTGTCCATAGCGGGGGCACAGATACGCAGTATTTT.

The V and J genes are TRBV5-4 and TRBJ2-7; D uncertain. Trimming pared 0 bases from V and 2 bases from J, leaving 6 bases between. CDR3 length: 13 residues. Germline loops: CDR1 SGHNT, CDR2 YYREEE (reference sequence). The CDR3 loop reads CASSLEATYEQYF. In DNA, the CDR3 is TGTGCCAGCAGCTTGGAGGCTACCTACGAGCAGTACTTC.

The chain combines TRBV19 with TRBJ2-7; 7 positions agree with TRBD1. The V gene end was trimmed by 8 bases and the J gene end by 2 bases; junction bases not matched to a gene: 6. Per the germline V gene, CDR1 is LNHDA and CDR2 is SQIVND (reference sequence). The CDR3 consists of 13 residues. CDR3 amino acids: CASAGTATYEQYF. The CDR3 DNA follows: TGTGCCAGTGCCGGGACAGCCACCTACGAGCAGTACTTC. Based on the CDR3 plus reference TRBV19 and TRBJ2-7, the full variable domain is DGGITQSPKYLFRKEGQNVTLSCEQNLNHDAMYWYRQDPGQGLRLIYYSQIVNDFQKGDIAEGYSVSREKKESFPLTVTSAQKNPTAFYLCASAGTATYEQYFGPGTRLTVT.

This chain links TRBV5-1 with TRBJ2-7; perhaps TRBD2 as D (6 bases). Between the trimmed V and J ends, which lost 4 bases and 5 bases, there was a span of 16 bases. This CDR3 has 14 residues. In germline, CDR1 is SGHRS, CDR2 YFSETQ. The CDR3 loop is CASSKEGLRDEQYF. The CDR3 DNA follows: TGCGCCAGCAGCAAGGAGGGGCTTCGGGACGAGCAGTACTTC.

The V and J genes are TRBV27 and TRBJ2-7; 7 bases are a match to TRBD2. The germline V gene encodes CDR1 MNHEY and CDR2 SMNVEV (reference sequence). The ends lost 6 bases at V and 7 bases at J; junction bases unmatched: 15. There are 15 residues in the CDR3. CDR3 sequence: CASRTDRDYPLEQYF. DNA for the CDR3: TGTGCCAGCAGGACAGATCGGGACTACCCCCTGGAGCAGTACTTC.

The chain has TRBV5-6 and TRBJ1-5; the match to TRBD1 covers 7 bases. Trimming removed 4 bases from V and 4 bases from J; junction bases left unmatched: 20. Germline loops: CDR1 SGHDT, CDR2 YYEEEE. There are 19 residues in the CDR3. The CDR3 protein is CASSPAANPPGQKNQPQHF. The CDR3, as DNA: TGTGCCAGCAGCCCCGCGGCCAATCCACCGGGACAGAAAAATCAGCCCCAGCATTTT. Filled out from reference TRBV5-6 and TRBJ1-5, the complete variable domain reads DAGVTQSPTHLIKTRGQQVTLRCSPKSGHDTVSWYQQALGQGPQFIFQYYEEEERQRGNFPDRFSGHQFPNYSSELNVNALLLGDSALYLCASSPAANPPGQKNQPQHFGDGTRLSIL.

J is TRBJ1-6 and V is TRBV28, with TRBD1 matching over 7 bases. V shed 5 bases and J 14 bases; nucleotides not matched to a gene: 12. Germline V gives CDR1 MDHEN, CDR2 SYDVKM. The CDR3 totals 14 residues. CDR3 loop: CASSPGTENLTLHF. In DNA form, the CDR3 reads TGTGCCAGCAGTCCAGGGACAGAAAACCTCACCCTCCACTTT.

CDR3 in DNA: TGTGCCAGCAGCACGGACAGCTACGAGCAGTACTTC. Its protein is CASSTDSYEQYF. V and J are TRBV11-3 and TRBJ2-7; the D gene is possibly TRBD1 (6 bases). The CDR3 is 12 residues long. From germline, CDR1 is SGHNT and CDR2 YENEEA. Trimming removed 5 bases at V and 3 bases at J, with 8 bases between.

This chain joins TRBV12-2 and TRBJ2-1; the listed D gene, TRBD2, was not tested against the DNA. TRBV12-2 is termed a pseudogene. CDR3 size: 15 residues. The CDR3 DNA sequence: TGTGCAAGTCGCTCAAAGCGGGGGGGCAGGAATGAGCAGTTCTTC. Amino acids: CASRSKRGGRNEQFF.

V and J are TRBV5-4 and TRBJ2-5; 13 bases align to TRBD2. Germline V gene data show CDR1 as SGHNT and CDR2 as YYREEE (reference sequence). Losses at the gene ends were 0 bases for V and 4 bases for J; bases not matched to a gene: 0. The CDR3 length is 15 residues. CDR3 DNA sequence: TGTGCCAGCAGCTTGGGGACTAGCGGGGGAGAGACCCAGTACTTC. Protein: CASSLGTSGGETQYF. The variable domain in full, completed from reference TRBV5-4 and TRBJ2-5, reads ETGVTQSPTHLIKTRGQQVTLRCSSQSGHNTVSWYQQALGQGPQFIFQYYREEENGRGNFPPRFSGLQFPNYSSELNVNALELDDSALYLCASSLGTSGGETQYFGPGTRLLVL.

V gene TRBV5-1 combines with J gene TRBJ2-1; possibly TRBD1 for D (6 bases). The CDR3 extends over 16 amino acids. Germline values: CDR1 SGHRS, CDR2 YFSETQ. V was trimmed by 4 bases and J by 3 bases, leaving 17 bases between them. The CDR3 DNA reads as TGCGCCAGCAGCCCCCAGGGGCGCAGGAACTACAATGAGCAGTTCTTC. This encodes CASSPQGRRNYNEQFF. The whole variable domain, remainder taken from reference TRBV5-1 and TRBJ2-1, is KAGVTQTPRYLIKTRGQQVTLSCSPISGHRSVSWYQQTPGQGLQFLFEYFSETQRNKGNFPGRFSGRQFSNSRSEMNVSTLELGDSALYLCASSPQGRRNYNEQFFGPGTRLTVL.

This clone was counted once. This chain connects TRBV5-4 to TRBJ2-7; D is possibly TRBD1 (6 bases). V lost 5 bases and J lost 0, with 15 bases in between. CDR1 and CDR2 from the germline V gene are SGHNT and YYREEE (reference sequence). The CDR3 totals 15 residues. The CDR3 here is CASRSPGASSYEQYF. The CDR3 DNA sequence: TGTGCCAGCAGATCCCCAGGGGCTAGCTCCTACGAGCAGTACTTC.

This clone was counted only a few times. This chain links TRBV7-2 with TRBJ2-2; D possibly uses TRBD1 or TRBD2 (6 bases each). Germline V lookup: CDR1 SGHTA, CDR2 FQGNSA. Deletions cut 2 bases from V and 1 base from J, with 11 bases between. The CDR3 consists of 16 residues. This chain's CDR3 is CASSLRGGGNTGELFF. CDR3 in DNA: TGTGCCAGCAGCTTAAGAGGGGGAGGGAACACCGGGGAGCTGTTTTTT.

The V and J genes are TRBV28 and TRBJ2-7; 7 nucleotides align to TRBD2. Per germline, CDR1 MDHEN and CDR2 SYDVKM. The ends lost 5 bases at V and 1 base at J; junction bases unmatched: 2. The CDR3 has 13 amino acids. CDR3 sequence: CASSGGGSYEQYF. The DNA of the CDR3 is TGTGCCAGCAGTGGCGGGGGATCCTACGAGCAGTACTTC. The whole variable domain, filled in from reference TRBV28 and TRBJ2-7, reads DVKVTQSSRYLVKRTGEKVFLECVQDMDHENMFWYRQDPGLGLRLIYFSYDVKMKEKGDIPEGYSVSREKKERFSLILESASTNQTSMYLCASSGGGSYEQYFGPGTRLTVT.

This clone was observed a handful of times. The J gene is TRBJ2-3, the V gene TRBV6-5, with D unclear. The CDR3 runs to 12 residues. Between the trimmed V and J ends, which lost 6 bases and 0 bases, there was a span of 4 bases. CDR1 is MNHEY, CDR2 SVGAGI, per germline. The CDR3 nucleotides read TGTGCCAGCAGCCCTAGCACAGATACGCAGTATTTT. Translated: CASSPSTDTQYF.

The chain joins TRBV2 to TRBJ1-5; no reliable D call. V lost 6 bases and J lost 8, with 17 bases in between. Germline V lookup: CDR1 SNHLY, CDR2 FYNNEI. The CDR3 covers 14 residues. DNA of the CDR3: TGTGCCAGCAGGAGTAGGGCAGGTAGTGAGCCCCAGCATTTT. Translated: CASRSRAGSEPQHF.

The chain couples TRBV14 to TRBJ2-5; 9 bases match TRBD2. Germline CDR1 reads SGHDN; CDR2 reads FVKESK. The CDR3 covers 21 residues. The J segment lost 0 bases and the V segment lost 4 bases, leaving 21 bases of the junction unmatched. As DNA, the CDR3 is TGTGCCAGCAGCCGCCCCCCGACAAATTGGGTAGCGGGGGCATACCAAGAGACCCAGTACTTC. It encodes CASSRPPTNWVAGAYQETQYF.